The 29 T cell receptor beta chains listed next were all sequenced from one sample in a study of blood T cell repertoires in COVID-19. Data came from immunoSEQ multiplex PCR; TCRdb stores just in-frame clones and leaves some out. The sample lists 100,000 to 150,000 clones, 86% occurring once. Sequenced: PBMCs or T cells enriched from blood (not recorded which). These receptors were taken from a woman between 50 and 59 years old who had recovered from COVID-19.

This CDR3 is CASSHRGRYEQYF. The DNA of the CDR3 is TGCGCCAGCAGTCACAGGGGGAGGTACGAGCAGTACTTC. The rearrangement joins TRBV23-1 to TRBJ2-7; the D gene is possibly TRBD1 (7 bases). TRBV23-1 is an ORF, and what it does is uncertain. V lost 3 bases and J 4 bases, leaving 10 bases between the germline ends. The CDR3 is made up of 13 amino acids.

This clone was seen once. The chain carries TRBV3-1 (or the pseudogene TRBV3-2) and TRBJ2-3, with 11 positions matching TRBD2. Germline V gives CDR1 LGHDT, CDR2 YNNKEL (reference sequence). The CDR3 contains 16 residues. The trim removed 6 bases at V and 6 bases at J, leaving 11 bases unmatched. The CDR3 sequence: CASSLGVAGGRDTQYF. The DNA of the CDR3 is TGTGCCAGCAGTCTAGGAGTAGCGGGGGGGCGGGATACGCAGTATTTT.

The chain recombines TRBV6-2 or TRBV6-3 with TRBJ1-2; D unresolved. Trimming pared 2 bases from V and 4 bases from J, leaving 11 bases between. The CDR3 is 14 residues long. In germline, CDR1 is MNHEY, CDR2 SVGEGT. The chain's CDR3 is CASSYHGESYGYTF. The CDR3 DNA reads TGTGCCAGCAGTTACCACGGGGAAAGCTATGGCTACACCTTC.

This clone was seen a single time. The chain recombines TRBV7-9 with TRBJ2-7, with D perhaps TRBD1 (6 bases). V dropped 4 bases and J dropped 2 bases, with 9 bases sitting between them. CDR1 is SEHNR and CDR2 is FQNEAQ in the germline V gene (reference sequence). This CDR3 region has 13 residues. CDR3 sequence: CASSWGLTYEQYF. CDR3 nucleotides: TGTGCCAGCAGCTGGGGGCTCACCTACGAGCAGTACTTC.

This chain uses TRBV5-1 with TRBJ2-2; D is perhaps TRBD2 (5 bases). Trimming cost V 1 base and J 2 bases, with 9 bases left between them. Germline CDR1 SGHRS, CDR2 YFSETQ. The CDR3 length is 15 residues. The CDR3 protein is CASSLRLANTGELFF. The CDR3 bases are TGCGCCAGCAGCTTGCGGCTAGCCAACACCGGGGAGCTGTTTTTT.

The V and J genes are TRBV6-1 and TRBJ2-6, with 9 bases that match TRBD1. The CDR3 sequence is 17 residues long. Looked up from germline, CDR1 is MNHNS and CDR2 is SASEGT. J gave up 0 bases and V 3 bases, and 3 bases lay outside the gene matches. CDR3 in DNA: TGTGCCAGCAGTGACCGGGACAGGGTCTCTGGGGCCAACGTCCTGACTTTC. Its translation: CASSDRDRVSGANVLTF.

This chain uses TRBV14 with TRBJ2-3; D gene ambiguous. The CDR3 has 14 residues. V lost 4 bases to trimming and J lost 6 bases, with 14 bases between them. CDR1 SGHDN and CDR2 FVKESK come from the germline V gene. The CDR3 sequence: CASSLNLVTDTQYF. The CDR3, as DNA: TGTGCCAGCAGCCTTAATCTAGTTACGGATACGCAGTATTTT.

The chain combines TRBV11-3 with TRBJ2-5, with D perhaps matching TRBD2 (5 bases). The CDR3 consists of 14 residues. V lost 5 bases, J lost 1 base, and 11 bases lay in between. Germline V gives CDR1 SGHNT, CDR2 YENEEA. CDR3 sequence: CASSRGGSQETQYF. CDR3 bases: TGTGCCAGCAGCCGCGGAGGCTCCCAAGAGACCCAGTACTTC.

The chain joins TRBV3-1 (or the pseudogene TRBV3-2) to TRBJ2-1, with D hard to call. Germline V gives CDR1 LGHDT, CDR2 YNNKEL (reference sequence). Trimming removed 0 bases from V and 4 bases from J, with 4 bases in between. The CDR3 runs 13 residues. This CDR3 reads CASSQDVYNEQFF. In DNA form, the CDR3 reads TGTGCCAGCAGCCAAGACGTGTACAATGAGCAGTTCTTC.

The rearrangement joins TRBV20-1 to TRBJ2-3, with D uncertain. CDR3 size: 11 residues. The ends were cut back, 2 bases at V and 5 bases at J, with 5 bases in the middle. Germline V gene data show CDR1 as DFQATT and CDR2 as SNEGSKA (reference sequence). CDR3: CSARSQDTQYF. CDR3 DNA sequence: TGCAGTGCTAGATCCCAAGATACGCAGTATTTT.

The genes are TRBV19 and TRBJ2-7, with a weak D call TRBD2 (6 bases). Trimming left V 5 bases short and J 0 bases short, with 11 bases between. The CDR3 is 14 amino acids. Per germline, CDR1 LNHDA and CDR2 SQIVND (reference sequence). In nucleotides, the CDR3 is TGTGCCAGTAGTCCGGGACTGCACTCCTACGAGCAGTACTTC. Its protein product is CASSPGLHSYEQYF.

J is TRBJ1-1 and V is TRBV6-1; D is possibly TRBD1 (5 bases). The CDR3 extends over 15 amino acids. CDR1 is MNHNS, CDR2 SASEGT, per germline. V gave up 2 bases and J gave up 1 base, with 11 bases separating them. CDR3 DNA sequence: TGTGCCAGCAGTGAATCCTCACAGGAGAACACTGAAGCTTTCTTT. As protein: CASSESSQENTEAFF.

CDR3 nucleotide sequence: TGTGCCAGCAGCTTGGCATTAGCGGGGGTGGGCGAGCAGTACTTC. This gives the protein CASSLALAGVGEQYF. This chain connects TRBV5-8 to TRBJ2-7, with 9 positions matching TRBD2. Per the germline V gene, CDR1 is SGHTS and CDR2 is YDEGEE. The J segment lost 6 bases and the V segment lost 0 bases, leaving 7 bases of the junction unmatched. The CDR3 consists of 15 residues.

The genes are TRBV5-1 and TRBJ2-7; 9 bases fit TRBD1. The CDR3 runs 14 residues. V shed 3 bases and J 4 bases; nucleotides not matched to a gene: 5. The germline gives CDR1 SGHRS, CDR2 YFSETQ. The CDR3 reads CASSYRDRVYEQYF. In DNA, the CDR3 is TGCGCCAGCAGCTACCGGGACAGGGTTTACGAGCAGTACTTC.

The chain recombines TRBV6-4 with TRBJ2-3; D possibly corresponds to TRBD2 (5 bases). CDR1 and CDR2 from the germline V gene are MRHNA and SNTAGT. V gave up 6 bases and J gave up 3 bases, with 10 bases separating them. This CDR3 is built from 13 residues. CDR3 loop: CASSERETDTQYF. CDR3 in DNA: TGTGCCAGCAGCGAACGGGAAACAGATACGCAGTATTTT.

The rearrangement links TRBV4-2 to TRBJ1-5; 10 bases map to TRBD1. J was trimmed by 6 bases and V by 2 bases; bases with no gene match: 4. The CDR3 totals 15 residues. In germline, CDR1 is LGHNA, CDR2 YNFKEQ. CDR3: CASSQSGTGVQPQHF. The CDR3 DNA sequence: TGTGCCAGCAGCCAATCCGGGACAGGGGTTCAGCCCCAGCATTTT.

This rearrangement joins TRBV5-1 to TRBJ1-5; D is unresolved. Trimming pared 0 bases from V and 4 bases from J, leaving 5 bases between. The CDR3 is 13 amino acids. Germline CDR1 and CDR2: SGHRS and YFSETQ. CDR3 sequence reads: CASSLGQNQPQHF. DNA for the CDR3: TGCGCCAGCAGCTTGGGGCAGAATCAGCCCCAGCATTTT.

About this clone: Other nucleotide sequences from this sample produce the same CDR3. The chain carries TRBV6-1 and TRBJ1-6, with 11 bases that match TRBD1. The CDR3 has 14 residues. In germline, CDR1 is MNHNS, CDR2 SASEGT. V lost 1 base, J lost 10 bases, and 0 bases stayed unmatched. The CDR3 region has the DNA TGTGCCAGCAGTGAAGGGACAGGGGGCTCACCCCTCCACTTT. Protein: CASSEGTGGSPLHF.

The chain carries TRBV23-1 and TRBJ1-6, with D hard to call. TRBV23-1 is assigned to the ORF class and has an uncertain function. With 4 bases removed from V and 7 bases from J, the gap between germline ends came to 14 bases. There are 15 residues in the CDR3. The DNA for the CDR3 is TGCGCCAGCAGTCCCGCGGTGCGGGGAAATTCACCCCTCCACTTT. Protein sequence: CASSPAVRGNSPLHF.

The chain employs TRBV6-5 and TRBJ1-4; D not resolved. Trimming left V 8 bases short and J 5 bases short, with 18 bases between. This CDR3 is 15 amino acids long. Germline values: CDR1 MNHEY, CDR2 SVGAGI. CDR3 region: CASLEGGLGNEKLFF. The CDR3 nucleotides are TGTGCCAGCCTCGAAGGCGGGTTGGGAAATGAAAAACTGTTTTTT.

This rearrangement joins TRBV2 to TRBJ2-2; perhaps TRBD1 as D (6 bases). Germline V gene lookup returns CDR1 SNHLY and CDR2 FYNNEI. The CDR3 covers 13 residues. V shed 2 bases and J shed 6 bases, with 7 bases lying between them. The CDR3 loop is CASSERGSGELFF. CDR3 coding DNA: TGTGCCAGCAGTGAAAGGGGGTCCGGGGAGCTGTTTTTT.

In its sample, this clone was seen a few times. This rearrangement joins TRBV15 to TRBJ1-5, with 7 bases identical to TRBD1. Germline CDR1 LNHNV, CDR2 YYDKDF (reference sequence). The V segment lost 0 bases and the J segment 3 bases; nucleotides outside the gene matches: 11. CDR3 length: 18 amino acids. CDR3 coding DNA: TGTGCCACCAGCAGAGATTTCGGTGGTGGGACAGTCAATCAGCCCCAGCATTTT. Amino acid sequence: CATSRDFGGGTVNQPQHF.

This sequence joins TRBV5-1 and TRBJ2-1; a weak D match, TRBD2 (5 bases). V lost 0 bases to trimming and J lost 10 bases, with 11 bases between them. This CDR3 is built from 13 residues. The germline CDR1 and CDR2 sequences are SGHRS and YFSETQ. The CDR3 sequence: CASSLGLAGEQFF. The CDR3 DNA reads TGCGCCAGCAGCTTGGGCCTAGCTGGCGAGCAGTTCTTC.

A few counts support this clone. V gene TRBV12-5 combines with J gene TRBJ2-7, with TRBD1 as a possible D gene (6 bases). The V and J ends lost 6 bases and 3 bases respectively, with 18 bases between them. This CDR3 region has 15 residues. The germline V gene has CDR1 LGHNT and CDR2 FRNRAP. CDR3 sequence reads: CASGKGAQGFYEQYF. The CDR3 nucleotides read TGTGCTAGTGGCAAAGGGGCACAGGGTTTCTACGAGCAGTACTTC.

This chain joins TRBV19 and TRBJ2-7; 7 bases are a match to TRBD2. CDR1 LNHDA and CDR2 SQIVND come from the germline V gene (reference sequence). J gave up 0 bases and V 4 bases, and 9 bases lay outside the gene matches. The CDR3 contains 16 residues. In nucleotides, the CDR3 is TGTGCCAGTAGTACAACACTAGCGCTTAGCTCCTACGAGCAGTACTTC. Residues: CASSTTLALSSYEQYF.

The chain has TRBV5-1 and TRBJ2-5, with TRBD2 matching over 11 bases. The CDR3 is made up of 16 amino acids. CDR1 and CDR2 (germline): SGHRS, YFSETQ. The V and J ends lost 4 bases and 5 bases, in that order; junction bases with no gene match: 10. This chain's CDR3 is CASSRIAGGPRETQYF. The DNA for the CDR3 is TGCGCCAGCAGCCGGATAGCGGGGGGGCCAAGGGAGACCCAGTACTTC.

The CDR3 sequence: CASSYSAVYRDYEQYF. For the CDR3, the DNA is TGTGCCAGCAGTTACTCGGCCGTATACAGGGACTACGAGCAGTACTTC. This chain uses TRBV6-5 with TRBJ2-7; TRBD1 might be the D (6 bases). This CDR3 has 16 amino acids. Deletions cut 0 bases from V and 3 bases from J, with 15 bases between. Germline V gives CDR1 MNHEY, CDR2 SVGAGI.

V and J are TRBV7-2 and TRBJ2-2; 14 positions match TRBD2. Germline V gives CDR1 SGHTA, CDR2 FQGNSA. J lost 5 bases, V lost 3 bases, and 8 bases had no gene match. This CDR3 region has 18 residues. CDR3 in amino acids: CASSFPGTSGGWTGELFF. CDR3 DNA: TGTGCCAGCAGCTTCCCCGGGACTAGCGGGGGCTGGACCGGGGAGCTGTTTTTT.

This chain connects TRBV29-1 to TRBJ2-3; 10 bases fit TRBD1. Germline values: CDR1 SQVTM, CDR2 ANQGSEA. The trim removed 6 bases at V and 1 base at J, leaving 4 bases unmatched. This CDR3 has 14 amino acids. This chain's CDR3 is CSVVDRGGTDTQYF. The CDR3 nucleotides read TGCAGCGTCGTGGACAGGGGGGGCACAGATACGCAGTATTTT.